The 5 T cell receptor beta chains reported below all come from one sample, sequenced in a study of beta chain features in type 1 diabetes. Expressed TCRB transcripts were sequenced because the entire RNA isolate underwent reverse transcription. The repertoire was sequenced with immunoSEQ multiplex PCR; TCRdb's copy has only in-frame clones and lacks some. The table lists about 390,000 clones, about 10% of them singletons. What these receptors recognize is not known. Study-level findings and limits: Significant though moderate, a shortening of TCRB CDR3s appeared in all four CD4+ subsets of Type 1 diabetes patients.

The sample was central memory CD4+ T cells from blood. These receptors were collected from a man aged 30-40 years with type 1 diabetes.

CDR3 bases: TGTGCCATCAGTGAGTCGGACAGAGCCACAGATACGCAGTATTTT. This encodes CAISESDRATDTQYF. V usage is TRBV10-3 and J usage is TRBJ2-3, with D perhaps matching TRBD1 (6 bases). The CDR3 covers 15 residues. V was cut by 0 bases and J by 2 bases, with 9 bases left in between. Germline V gene lookup returns CDR1 ENHRY and CDR2 SYGVKD.

This clone was counted between two and nine times. The chain carries TRBV28 and TRBJ2-7; 9 nucleotides line up with TRBD1. This CDR3 has 12 amino acids. The germline gives CDR1 MDHEN, CDR2 SYDVKM. With V trimmed by 10 bases and J by 4 bases, 5 bases remained unmatched. This chain's CDR3 is CAINGQGYEQYF. In DNA form, the CDR3 reads TGTGCCATAAACGGACAGGGGTACGAGCAGTACTTC.

This chain joins TRBV25-1 and TRBJ2-2; 7 bases fit TRBD2. V was clipped by 10 bases and J by 1 base; unmatched bases: 6. Germline V gene sequence: CDR1 MGHDK, CDR2 SYGVNS. The CDR3 covers 14 residues. CDR3 protein: CATRREGNTGELFF. CDR3 in DNA: TGTGCCACCCGGAGGGAGGGGAACACCGGGGAGCTGTTTTTT.

This clone came up a few times. V gene TRBV6-6 combines with J gene TRBJ2-1, with D perhaps matching TRBD2 (6 bases). Trimming took off 5 bases at V and 2 bases at J, with 16 bases between the two ends. Per the germline V gene, CDR1 is MNHNY and CDR2 is SVGAGI (reference sequence). The CDR3 runs 16 residues. The CDR3 spells CASSVIMGEAYNEQFF. The CDR3 DNA is TGTGCCAGCAGTGTTATAATGGGGGAGGCCTACAATGAGCAGTTCTTC.

The chain is built from TRBV28 and TRBJ2-1; D not resolved. The V and J ends lost 2 bases and 10 bases respectively, with 6 bases between them. Germline CDR1 reads MDHEN; CDR2 reads SYDVKM. This CDR3 region has 11 residues. The CDR3 reads CASSLRYEQFF. In DNA form, the CDR3 reads TGTGCCAGCAGTTTAAGATACGAGCAGTTCTTC.